Each of the 26 T cell receptor beta chains below was sequenced from the same sample in a study of blood T cell repertoires in COVID-19 (dated by TCRdb to the early 2020s). Library generation was performed with the immunoSEQ multiplex PCR assay. TCRdb mirrors the immuneACCESS table, restricted to in-frame sequences. Some clones are absent from its copies; in checked studies, under half trace to an unresolved V gene, and the reason for the others is unknown. The sample records approximately 250,000 clones, 75% to 90% of which are singletons. Together, the top ten hold roughly 4.5% of the sample. The specimen was peripheral blood. These receptors were obtained from a man in his sixties who had recovered from COVID-19.

This rearrangement joins TRBV5-1 to TRBJ1-2; 10 positions agree with TRBD1. The CDR3 loop spans 15 amino acids. Unmatched junction bases numbered 10, after V lost 3 bases and J lost 8 bases. Per germline, CDR1 SGHRS and CDR2 YFSETQ. The CDR3 DNA reads as TGCGCCAGCAGCTCAAGGACAGGGGGGCATGAAGGCTACACCTTC. The encoded protein is CASSSRTGGHEGYTF.

The chain uses TRBV7-2 and TRBJ2-5; TRBD2 matches at 10 bases. The CDR3 is 18 amino acids. V lost 5 bases and J lost 1; bases outside the gene matches: 13. Germline V gene sequence: CDR1 SGHTA, CDR2 FQGNSA. DNA for the CDR3: TGTGCCAGCAGCCTCGGGGGAGCGGGGGGGATACGCCAAGAGACCCAGTACTTC. Protein: CASSLGGAGGIRQETQYF. Full variable domain (missing parts from reference TRBV7-2 and TRBJ2-5): GAGVSQSPSNKVTEKGKDVELRCDPISGHTALYWYRQSLGQGLEFLIYFQGNSAPDKSGLPSDRFSAERTGGSVSTLTIQRTQQEDSAVYLCASSLGGAGGIRQETQYFGPGTRLLVL.

Points on this clone: This same CDR3 is encoded by further DNA sequences in the sample. V and J are TRBV7-2 and TRBJ1-6, with D hard to call. The CDR3 has 13 residues. Germline V gene sequence: CDR1 SGHTA, CDR2 FQGNSA. V shed 1 base and J shed 7 bases, with 5 bases lying between them. The CDR3 DNA sequence: TGTGCCAGCAGCTTAGGCCAGAATTCACCCCTCCACTTT. This encodes CASSLGQNSPLHF.

The chain combines TRBV19 with TRBJ1-3; perhaps TRBD1 as D (5 bases). V was pared by 4 bases and J by 0 bases, with 22 bases between. The CDR3 contains 19 residues. CDR1 is LNHDA and CDR2 is SQIVND in the germline V gene (reference sequence). The CDR3 reads CASSTPPRTRPRSGNTIYF. CDR3 nucleotides: TGTGCCAGTAGTACCCCCCCGCGGACAAGGCCGCGCTCTGGAAACACCATATATTTT. The full variable domain, in which reference TRBV19 and TRBJ1-3 provide the parts outside the CDR3, is DGGITQSPKYLFRKEGQNVTLSCEQNLNHDAMYWYRQDPGQGLRLIYYSQIVNDFQKGDIAEGYSVSREKKESFPLTVTSAQKNPTAFYLCASSTPPRTRPRSGNTIYFGEGSWLTVV.

The chain couples TRBV6-1 to TRBJ1-2, with a tentative D call TRBD1 (5 bases). Per the germline V gene, CDR1 is MNHNS and CDR2 is SASEGT. Trimming cost V 1 base and J 8 bases, with 14 bases left between them. The CDR3 covers 14 residues. CDR3 sequence reads: CASSEDSRGGGYTF. CDR3 DNA: TGTGCCAGCAGTGAAGATTCCCGGGGGGGAGGCTACACCTTC.

The chain carries TRBV28 and TRBJ2-3; the match to TRBD2 covers 13 bases. CDR1 and CDR2 from the germline V gene are MDHEN and SYDVKM. Unmatched junction bases numbered 5, after V lost 7 bases and J lost 1 base. The CDR3 has 16 amino acids. The CDR3 sequence: CASTVTSGGGTDTQYF. The DNA of the CDR3 is TGTGCCAGCACCGTAACTAGCGGGGGGGGCACAGATACGCAGTATTTT.

The CDR3 here is CASSVEPGTGELFF. In nucleotides, the CDR3 is TGTGCCAGCAGCGTAGAGCCGGGCACCGGGGAGCTGTTTTTT. The chain recombines TRBV9 with TRBJ2-2, with unresolved D. Germline CDR1 SGDLS, CDR2 YYNGEE. V lost 0 bases and J 4 bases, leaving 7 bases between the germline ends. CDR3 length: 14 residues. The variable domain in full, completed from reference TRBV9 and TRBJ2-2, reads DSGVTQTPKHLITATGQRVTLRCSPRSGDLSVYWYQQSLDQGLQFLIQYYNGEERAKGNILERFSAQQFPDLHSELNLSSLELGDSALYFCASSVEPGTGELFFGEGSRLTVL.

This sequence joins TRBV7-6 and TRBJ2-1; 8 positions match TRBD1. CDR1 SGHVS and CDR2 FNYEAQ come from the germline V gene. With 5 bases clipped from V and 2 bases from J, the junction kept 5 bases outside the gene matches. The CDR3 sequence is 15 residues long. The CDR3 sequence is CASSAGTGTYNEQFF. The CDR3 DNA reads as TGTGCCAGCAGCGCCGGGACAGGAACCTACAATGAGCAGTTCTTC.

This chain's CDR3 is CATRQGETQYF. CDR3 DNA sequence: TGTGCCACTCGACAGGGAGAGACCCAGTACTTC. This chain joins TRBV24-1 and TRBJ2-5, with 7 bases identical to TRBD1. CDR3 length: 11 amino acids. V trimming: 10 bases; J trimming: 4 bases; junction bases outside the gene matches: 2. CDR1 and CDR2 from the germline V gene are KGHDR and SFDVKD.

The CDR3 spells CASSLSGTEAFF. The CDR3 coding sequence is TGTGCCAGCAGCTTATCCGGGACTGAAGCTTTCTTT. The V and J genes are TRBV9 and TRBJ1-1, with D unresolved. Trimming shortened V by 4 bases and J by 5 bases, and 9 bases separated the two germline ends. This CDR3 is built from 12 residues. Per germline, CDR1 SGDLS and CDR2 YYNGEE.

The V gene is TRBV5-4, the J gene TRBJ1-1, with unresolved D. The V gene lost 5 bases and the J gene lost 0 bases, with 8 bases spanning the gap. Germline CDR1 SGHNT, CDR2 YYREEE (reference sequence). CDR3 length: 13 residues. The CDR3 region is CASRAGLNTEAFF. The CDR3 bases are TGTGCCAGCAGGGCCGGGTTGAACACTGAAGCTTTCTTT.

V gene TRBV5-1 combines with J gene TRBJ2-1; possible D gene TRBD2, 5 bases. Germline CDR1 and CDR2: SGHRS and YFSETQ. The CDR3 is 15 amino acids. The V end lost 4 bases, the J end lost 4 bases, and 15 bases lay between the germline ends. DNA for the CDR3: TGCGCCAGCAGCCCGTTCGCGGGTCCATACAATGAGCAGTTCTTC. This gives the protein CASSPFAGPYNEQFF.

The V call is TRBV10-2, the J call TRBJ2-7, with D perhaps TRBD1 (5 bases). The V end lost 6 bases, the J end lost 3 bases, and 9 bases lay between the germline ends. This CDR3 is built from 12 residues. CDR1 WSHSY and CDR2 SAAADI come from the germline V gene. CDR3 nucleotides: TGCGCCAGCAGCGACCAGGGCTACGAGCAGTACTTC. Residues: CASSDQGYEQYF.

The V and J genes are TRBV6-5 and TRBJ2-7; maybe TRBD2 (6 bases). This CDR3 has 10 amino acids. Trimming stripped 6 bases from V and 7 bases from J, with 7 bases between. CDR1 and CDR2 (germline): MNHEY, SVGAGI. CDR3 in amino acids: CASSGLEQYF. In DNA form, the CDR3 reads TGTGCCAGCAGCGGACTAGAGCAGTACTTC.

The rearrangement links TRBV27 to TRBJ1-1; 8 nucleotides align to TRBD1. This CDR3 region has 14 residues. The junction had 5 bases not matched to a gene; V was cut back by 6 bases and J by 2 bases. Per germline, CDR1 MNHEY and CDR2 SMNVEV (reference sequence). CDR3 DNA sequence: TGTGCCAGCAGACCGGGACAGGTCAACACTGAAGCTTTCTTT. It specifies CASRPGQVNTEAFF.

The chain employs TRBV6-5 and TRBJ2-1; the D gene is possibly TRBD2 (6 bases). V was clipped by 5 bases and J by 9 bases, with 17 bases between them. Germline loops: CDR1 MNHEY, CDR2 SVGAGI. This CDR3 spans 14 amino acids. CDR3 region: CASSTGTSGSEQFF. In DNA, the CDR3 is TGTGCCAGCAGTACCGGGACTTCGGGTAGTGAGCAGTTCTTC.

The chain links TRBV6-1 to TRBJ2-7, with D maybe TRBD2 (6 bases). The CDR3 spans 16 residues. V was trimmed by 2 bases and J by 3 bases, leaving 17 bases between them. Germline V gives CDR1 MNHNS, CDR2 SASEGT. This CDR3 is CASSEFGDWGLYEQYF. As DNA, the CDR3 is TGTGCCAGCAGTGAATTCGGGGACTGGGGCCTCTACGAGCAGTACTTC.

V usage is TRBV5-5 and J usage is TRBJ2-3, with TRBD2 matching over 13 bases. The CDR3 consists of 18 residues. Germline CDR1 and CDR2: SGHKS and YYEKEE (reference sequence). The V segment lost 1 base and the J segment 5 bases; nucleotides outside the gene matches: 10. The CDR3 loop is CASSLPKRTSGSGDTQYF. DNA for the CDR3: TGTGCCAGCAGCTTGCCCAAACGGACTAGCGGGAGCGGAGATACGCAGTATTTT.

The gene calls are TRBV5-4 and TRBJ1-6; D not resolved. CDR3 length: 15 residues. Trimming took 4 bases from V and 2 from J, leaving 10 bases between them. Germline V gene data show CDR1 as SGHNT and CDR2 as YYREEE (reference sequence). CDR3 sequence reads: CASSTWQAYNSPLHF. The CDR3 bases are TGTGCCAGCAGCACCTGGCAGGCCTATAATTCACCCCTCCACTTT.

This chain's CDR3 is CARSLATTQFF. In nucleotides, the CDR3 is TGTGCCAGAAGCTTGGCTACTACTCAGTTCTTC. The genes are TRBV5-3 and TRBJ2-1; D unresolved. TRBV5-3 is an ORF for which the function is uncertain. The CDR3 loop spans 11 amino acids. V lost 0 bases and J lost 13, with 8 bases in between.

This clone has more than one count but fewer than ten. The chain has TRBV2 and TRBJ2-7; 13 positions match TRBD2. Germline CDR1 and CDR2: SNHLY and FYNNEI. Trimming removed 3 bases from V and 3 bases from J; junction bases left unmatched: 17. This CDR3 region has 20 residues. DNA for the CDR3: TGTGCCAGCAGTGAGGCAGCCAAATATACTAGCGGGAGGGATTACTACGAGCAGTACTTC. Its protein is CASSEAAKYTSGRDYYEQYF.

The V gene is TRBV28, the J gene TRBJ1-6, with D hard to call. The CDR3 contains 15 residues. Germline CDR1 reads MDHEN; CDR2 reads SYDVKM. Trimming stripped 1 base from V and 8 bases from J, with 12 bases between. CDR3 in amino acids: CASSLFRGFDSPLHF. The CDR3 nucleotides read TGTGCCAGCAGTTTATTTCGGGGTTTTGATTCACCCCTCCACTTT.

The rearrangement links TRBV5-1 to TRBJ1-5; D call uncertain. The V end was cut by 4 bases, the J end by 5 bases, with 16 bases between. Germline V gene lookup returns CDR1 SGHRS and CDR2 YFSETQ. The CDR3 totals 15 residues. The CDR3 loop is CASSPAGLTYQPQHF. The DNA of the CDR3 is TGCGCCAGCAGCCCGGCGGGTTTGACGTATCAGCCCCAGCATTTT.

The CDR3: CASSLFGGAVEQFF. DNA for the CDR3: TGTGCCAGCAGTTTATTCGGAGGGGCAGTCGAGCAGTTCTTC. The chain recombines TRBV27 with TRBJ2-1; D perhaps matches TRBD2 (6 bases). CDR3 length equals 14 residues. Germline V gene lookup returns CDR1 MNHEY and CDR2 SMNVEV (reference sequence). The V end was cut by 1 base, the J end by 10 bases, with 14 bases between.

The V and J genes are TRBV7-9 and TRBJ1-5, with 9 bases that match TRBD1. Trimming removed 7 bases from V and 4 bases from J; junction bases left unmatched: 11. The CDR3 length is 16 residues. Germline V gene lookup returns CDR1 SEHNR and CDR2 FQNEAQ (reference sequence). This CDR3 is CASNPPRDRDNQPQHF. CDR3 DNA sequence: TGTGCCAGCAATCCCCCCAGGGACAGGGATAATCAGCCCCAGCATTTT.

The gene calls are TRBV2 and TRBJ2-7, with a possible D match to TRBD2 (5 bases). CDR1 and CDR2 from the germline V gene are SNHLY and FYNNEI. V lost 3 bases and J lost 2, with 11 bases in between. The CDR3 spans 14 residues. CDR3 sequence reads: CASSDWGETYEQYF. The CDR3 nucleotides are TGTGCCAGCAGTGATTGGGGAGAGACCTACGAGCAGTACTTC.